A single sample is the source of the 19 T cell receptor beta chains below, sequenced in a study of fetal regulatory T cell absence and autoimmunity. Profiled with immunoSEQ multiplex PCR; TCRdb holds only in-frame clones, not every one. The repertoire holds about 95,000 clones, with about two thirds as singletons. Input material: pancreas tissue. These receptors came from a male donor with IPEX syndrome.

V usage is TRBV11-3 and J usage is TRBJ2-7, with 7 nucleotides matching TRBD2. This CDR3 region has 14 residues. With V trimmed by 5 bases and J by 4 bases, 8 bases remained unmatched. CDR1 and CDR2 from the germline V gene are SGHNT and YENEEA. The CDR3 DNA is TGTGCCAGCAGCCCCTACGGACTAGGATACGAGCAGTACTTC. It is translated as CASSPYGLGYEQYF. The full variable domain, rest sourced from reference TRBV11-3 and TRBJ2-7, is EAGVVQSPRYKIIEKKQPVAFWCNPISGHNTLYWYLQNLGQGPELLIRYENEEAVDDSQLPKDRFSAERLKGVDSTLKIQPAELGDSAVYLCASSPYGLGYEQYFGPGTRLTVT.

The chain recombines TRBV6-6 with TRBJ2-2; D is ambiguous. The CDR3 length is 16 residues. Deletions cut 3 bases from V and 0 bases from J, with 11 bases between. Germline V lookup: CDR1 MNHNY, CDR2 SVGAGI (reference sequence). CDR3 amino acids: CASSYKAYPNTGELFF. In nucleotides, the CDR3 is TGTGCCAGCAGTTATAAAGCGTATCCGAACACCGGGGAGCTGTTTTTT.

This chain joins TRBV6-5 and TRBJ2-1, with TRBD2 matching over 8 bases. This CDR3 is built from 15 residues. Trimming at V came to 0 bases and at J to 4 bases, leaving 2 bases not matched to a gene. Germline V gives CDR1 MNHEY, CDR2 SVGAGI. The CDR3 DNA follows: TGTGCCAGCAGTTACTCACTAGCGGCTTACAATGAGCAGTTCTTC. Amino acid sequence: CASSYSLAAYNEQFF.

The rearrangement links TRBV27 to TRBJ2-1, with TRBD2 matching over 10 bases. Germline V gene data show CDR1 as MNHEY and CDR2 as SMNVEV (reference sequence). Losses at the gene ends were 3 bases for V and 4 bases for J; bases not matched to a gene: 3. The CDR3 covers 15 residues. The CDR3 loop reads CASSLTSGFYNEQFF. Written as DNA, the CDR3 is TGTGCCAGCAGTTTGACTAGCGGGTTTTACAATGAGCAGTTCTTC.

The gene calls are TRBV11-3 and TRBJ1-3, with a weak D call TRBD1 (6 bases). Germline CDR1 SGHNT, CDR2 YENEEA. The CDR3 sequence is 16 residues long. The V end was cut by 3 bases, the J end by 0 bases, with 12 bases between. The CDR3 DNA follows: TGTGCCAGCAGCTTCCCGACAGGTGGCTCTGGAAACACCATATATTTT. As protein: CASSFPTGGSGNTIYF.

This clone turned up a few times. The chain joins TRBV5-4 to TRBJ2-2; TRBD2 agrees at 11 bases. This CDR3 has 17 amino acids. CDR1 SGHNT and CDR2 YYREEE come from the germline V gene (reference sequence). V gave up 4 bases and J gave up 2 bases; unmatched junction bases: 7. The CDR3: CASSAVTSGRNTGELFF. The DNA of the CDR3 is TGTGCCAGCAGCGCGGTTACTAGCGGGAGAAACACCGGGGAGCTGTTTTTT.

The rearrangement uses TRBV6-5 and TRBJ1-2; D ambiguous. Deletions cut 7 bases from V and 4 bases from J, with 13 bases between. The CDR3 has 13 amino acids. Germline assignment: CDR1 MNHEY and CDR2 SVGAGI. Here the CDR3 reads CASTPNVGYGYTF. CDR3 sequence (DNA): TGTGCCAGCACCCCCAATGTAGGCTATGGCTACACCTTC.

The chain is built from TRBV2 and TRBJ2-7; 10 bases agree with TRBD1. V dropped 7 bases and J dropped 3; count of bases not matched to a gene: 12. The CDR3 has 16 residues. Germline CDR1 reads SNHLY; CDR2 reads FYNNEI. The CDR3 sequence is CASTGQGKRDHYEQYF. The CDR3 DNA is TGTGCCAGCACGGGACAGGGGAAACGGGATCACTACGAGCAGTACTTC.

V gene TRBV5-1 combines with J gene TRBJ2-7; TRBD1 agrees at 9 bases. The CDR3 length is 13 residues. Looked up from germline, CDR1 is SGHRS and CDR2 is YFSETQ. The V segment lost 4 bases and the J segment 4 bases; nucleotides outside the gene matches: 3. CDR3 nucleotide sequence: TGCGCCAGCAGCGCCGGGACAGGGTACGAGCAGTACTTC. This encodes CASSAGTGYEQYF. Based on the CDR3 plus reference TRBV5-1 and TRBJ2-7, the full variable domain is KAGVTQTPRYLIKTRGQQVTLSCSPISGHRSVSWYQQTPGQGLQFLFEYFSETQRNKGNFPGRFSGRQFSNSRSEMNVSTLELGDSALYLCASSAGTGYEQYFGPGTRLTVT.

This chain connects TRBV5-4 to TRBJ2-7; 10 bases agree with TRBD2. Looked up from germline, CDR1 is SGHNT and CDR2 is YYREEE (reference sequence). Germline trimming cut 2 bases from V and 0 bases from J; bases unmatched to any gene: 5. This CDR3 has 16 residues. The CDR3 DNA reads as TGTGCCAGCAGCTTCGGTAGCGGGAGGAACTCCTACGAGCAGTACTTC. Translation: CASSFGSGRNSYEQYF.

The sample holds one count of this clone. The chain carries TRBV30 and TRBJ1-2, with 9 bases fitting TRBD1. Germline V gene lookup returns CDR1 GTSNPN and CDR2 SVGIG (reference sequence). With V trimmed by 5 bases and J by 8 bases, 15 bases remained unmatched. The CDR3 spans 15 residues. In nucleotides, the CDR3 is TGTGCCTGGTGTAGCCCCTACAGGGGGCGGCGAGGCTACACCTTC. Protein: CAWCSPYRGRRGYTF.

This clone was observed a handful of times. The J gene is TRBJ1-5, the V gene TRBV19; D is uncertain. Germline assignment: CDR1 LNHDA and CDR2 SQIVND (reference sequence). The CDR3 is 15 residues long. Trimming left V 7 bases short and J 3 bases short, with 16 bases between. The CDR3 region is CASTALGGDNQPQHF. DNA of the CDR3: TGTGCCAGTACCGCGTTGGGTGGCGACAATCAGCCCCAGCATTTT.

This clone was detected only once. The CDR3 nucleotides read TGTGCCAGCAGCTCAGGGCACCTGAACACTGAAGCTTTCTTT. Translated: CASSSGHLNTEAFF. The rearrangement links TRBV5-8 to TRBJ1-1; perhaps TRBD1 as D (5 bases). The ends were cut back, 3 bases at V and 0 bases at J, with 9 bases in the middle. The CDR3 covers 14 residues. CDR1 SGHTS and CDR2 YDEGEE come from the germline V gene. The full variable domain, its missing parts supplied by reference TRBV5-8 and TRBJ1-1, is EAGVTQSPTHLIKTRGQQATLRCSPISGHTSVYWYQQALGLGLQFLLWYDEGEERNRGNFPPRFSGRQFPNYSSELNVNALELEDSALYLCASSSGHLNTEAFFGQGTRLTVV.

This clone was observed once. This rearrangement joins TRBV6-1 to TRBJ2-7; 9 positions agree with TRBD1. The length of the CDR3 is 11 residues. Trimming at V came to 7 bases and at J to 13 bases, leaving 8 bases not matched to a gene. CDR1 and CDR2 from the germline V gene are MNHNS and SASEGT. For the CDR3, the DNA is TGTGCCAGCACCCGACAGGGGGAGGCCTACTTC. Its translation is CASTRQGEAYF.

This chain connects TRBV7-8 to TRBJ1-1; 7 bases map to TRBD1. J gave up 0 bases and V 4 bases, and 5 bases lay outside the gene matches. The CDR3 is made up of 15 amino acids. Germline values: CDR1 SGHVS, CDR2 FQNEAQ. CDR3 in amino acids: CASSSRGQMNTEAFF. The CDR3 DNA reads TGTGCCAGCAGCTCGAGGGGACAGATGAACACTGAAGCTTTCTTT.

This clone was seen a few times. The V call is TRBV25-1, the J call TRBJ2-7; D not certain. This CDR3 contains 15 residues. Germline CDR1 is MGHDK and CDR2 is SYGVNS. Trimming took off 0 bases at V and 4 bases at J, with 13 bases between the two ends. Here the CDR3 reads CASSEYGWASYEQYF. The CDR3 bases are TGTGCCAGCAGTGAATATGGCTGGGCCTCTTACGAGCAGTACTTC.

J is TRBJ1-6 and V is TRBV9; D might be TRBD1 (5 bases). Deletions cut 3 bases from V and 4 bases from J, with 11 bases between. The CDR3 runs 15 residues. In germline, CDR1 is SGDLS, CDR2 YYNGEE. The CDR3 sequence is CASSGGPGYNSPLHF. The CDR3, as DNA: TGTGCCAGCAGCGGCGGCCCAGGGTATAATTCACCCCTCCACTTT.

This chain uses TRBV7-9 with TRBJ2-3, with 14 bases lining up with TRBD2. The ends lost 5 bases at V and 6 bases at J; junction bases unmatched: 4. The length of the CDR3 is 15 residues. Germline lookup yields CDR1 SEHNR and CDR2 FQNEAQ (reference sequence). This chain's CDR3 is CASSPGLAGEDTQYF. CDR3 DNA sequence: TGTGCCAGCAGCCCGGGACTAGCGGGAGAGGATACGCAGTATTTT.

The gene calls are TRBV30 and TRBJ1-1; maybe TRBD1 (5 bases). The CDR3 has 16 residues. Germline CDR1 and CDR2: GTSNPN and SVGIG (reference sequence). V lost 3 bases and J 5 bases, leaving 22 bases between the germline ends. CDR3 sequence reads: CAWSKPGRRRWTEAFF. The CDR3 nucleotides are TGTGCCTGGAGCAAACCGGGACGCAGGAGGTGGACTGAAGCTTTCTTT.